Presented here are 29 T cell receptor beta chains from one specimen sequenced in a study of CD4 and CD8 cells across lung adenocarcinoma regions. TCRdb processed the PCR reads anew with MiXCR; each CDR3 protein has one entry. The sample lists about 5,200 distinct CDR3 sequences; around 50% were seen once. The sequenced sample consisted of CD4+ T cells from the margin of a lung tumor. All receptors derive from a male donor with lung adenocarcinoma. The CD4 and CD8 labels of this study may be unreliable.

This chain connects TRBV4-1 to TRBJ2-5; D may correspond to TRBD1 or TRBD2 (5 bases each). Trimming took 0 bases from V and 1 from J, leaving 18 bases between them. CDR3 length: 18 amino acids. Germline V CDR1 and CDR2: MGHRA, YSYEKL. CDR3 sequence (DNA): TGCGCCAGCAGCCAAGATTCTATCGGGGCAGCCCCCCAAGAGACCCAGTACTTC. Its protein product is CASSQDSIGAAPQETQYF.

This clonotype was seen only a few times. For the CDR3, the DNA is TGTGCCAGCAGTGAAGCATCAGGGATTAATGAAAAACTGTTTTTT. Encoded protein: CASSEASGINEKLFF. The chain has TRBV6-1 and TRBJ1-4, with D possibly being TRBD1 (5 bases). Germline V gene data show CDR1 as MNHNS and CDR2 as SASEGT. Trimming left V 0 bases short and J 4 bases short, with 9 bases between. The CDR3 totals 15 residues.

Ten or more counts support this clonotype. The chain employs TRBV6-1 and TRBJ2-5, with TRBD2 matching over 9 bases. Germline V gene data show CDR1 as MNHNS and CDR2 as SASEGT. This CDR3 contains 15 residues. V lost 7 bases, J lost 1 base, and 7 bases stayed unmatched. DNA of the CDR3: TGTGCCAGCACAAGAGCGGGAGGCCTCCAAGAGACCCAGTACTTC. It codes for CASTRAGGLQETQYF.

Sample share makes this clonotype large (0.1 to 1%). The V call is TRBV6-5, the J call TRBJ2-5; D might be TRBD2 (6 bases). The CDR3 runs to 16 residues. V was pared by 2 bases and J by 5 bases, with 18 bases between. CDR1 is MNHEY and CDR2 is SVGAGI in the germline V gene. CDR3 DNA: TGTGCCAGCAGTTACGCCGCGGCCGGGGGTAGGGAGACCCAGTACTTC. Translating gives CASSYAAAGGRETQYF.

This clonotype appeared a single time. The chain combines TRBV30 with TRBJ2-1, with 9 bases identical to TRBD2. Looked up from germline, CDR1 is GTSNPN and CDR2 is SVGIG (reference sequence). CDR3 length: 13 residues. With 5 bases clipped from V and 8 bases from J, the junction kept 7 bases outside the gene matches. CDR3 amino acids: CAWSRGRAYEQFF. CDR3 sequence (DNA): TGTGCCTGGTCCCGCGGGAGGGCGTATGAGCAGTTCTTC. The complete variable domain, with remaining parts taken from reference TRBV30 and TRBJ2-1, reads SQTIHQWPATLVQPVGSPLSLECTVEGTSNPNLYWYRQAAGRGLQLLFYSVGIGQISSEVPQNLSASRPQDRQFILSSKKLLLSDSGFYLCAWSRGRAYEQFFGPGTRLTVL.

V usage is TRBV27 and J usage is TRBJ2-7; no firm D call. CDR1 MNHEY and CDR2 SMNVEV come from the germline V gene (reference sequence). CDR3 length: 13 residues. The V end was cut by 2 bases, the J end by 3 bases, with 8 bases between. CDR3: CASSLAQSYEQYF. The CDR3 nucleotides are TGTGCCAGCAGTTTAGCACAGAGCTACGAGCAGTACTTC.

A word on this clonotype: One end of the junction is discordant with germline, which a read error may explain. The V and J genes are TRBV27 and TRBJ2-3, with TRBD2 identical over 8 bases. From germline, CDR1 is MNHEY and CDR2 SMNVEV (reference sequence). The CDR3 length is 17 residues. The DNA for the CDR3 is TGTGCCAGCAGTCCTGGCCGACTAGCGTCTGGGAAAAACATGCAGTACTTT. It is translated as CASSPGRLASGKNMQYF.

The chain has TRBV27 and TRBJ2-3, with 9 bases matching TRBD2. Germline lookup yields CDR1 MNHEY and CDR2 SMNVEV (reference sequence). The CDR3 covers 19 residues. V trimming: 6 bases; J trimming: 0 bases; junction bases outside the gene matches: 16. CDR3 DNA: TGTGCCAGCAGAGCCACGGGGCTAGCGGGACAGTCTAGCACAGATACGCAGTATTTT. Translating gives CASRATGLAGQSSTDTQYF.

CDR3 residues: CASSKSGSSYNEQFF. In DNA form, the CDR3 reads TGTGCCAGCAGTAAGAGCGGGAGCTCCTACAATGAGCAGTTCTTC. The V gene is TRBV6-1, the J gene TRBJ2-1; TRBD2 matches at 8 bases. Germline CDR1 MNHNS, CDR2 SASEGT. V lost 5 bases, J lost 0 bases, and 3 bases stayed unmatched. The CDR3 sequence is 15 residues long.

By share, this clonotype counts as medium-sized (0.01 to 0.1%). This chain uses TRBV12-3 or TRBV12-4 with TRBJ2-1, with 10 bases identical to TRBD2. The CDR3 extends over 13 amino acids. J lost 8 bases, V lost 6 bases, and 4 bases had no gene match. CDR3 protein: CASRGLAGDEQFF. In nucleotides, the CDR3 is TGTGCCAGCAGGGGTCTAGCGGGAGATGAGCAGTTCTTC.

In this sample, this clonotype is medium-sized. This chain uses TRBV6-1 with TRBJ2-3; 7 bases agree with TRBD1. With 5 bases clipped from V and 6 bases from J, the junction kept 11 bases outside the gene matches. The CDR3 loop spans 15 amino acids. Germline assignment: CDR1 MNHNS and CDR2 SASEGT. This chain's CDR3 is CASSIRDSLVDTQYF. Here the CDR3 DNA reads TGTGCCAGCAGTATCCGGGACAGCCTCGTGGATACGCAGTATTTT.

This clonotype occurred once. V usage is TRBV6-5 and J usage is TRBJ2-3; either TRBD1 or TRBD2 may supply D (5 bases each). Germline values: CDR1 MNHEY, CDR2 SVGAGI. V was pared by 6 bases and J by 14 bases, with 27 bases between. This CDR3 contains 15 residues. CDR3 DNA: TGTGCCAGCAGACTCCAGTCTGTGATCACCGGGGCGCTGTATTTT. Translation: CASRLQSVITGALYF.

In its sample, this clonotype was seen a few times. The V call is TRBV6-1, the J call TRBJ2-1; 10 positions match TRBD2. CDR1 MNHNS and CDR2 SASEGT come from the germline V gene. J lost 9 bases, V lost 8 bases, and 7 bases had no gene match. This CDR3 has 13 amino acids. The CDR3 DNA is TGTGCCAGCCGACCAGCGGGAGGGCGTGAGCAGTTCTTC. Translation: CASRPAGGREQFF.

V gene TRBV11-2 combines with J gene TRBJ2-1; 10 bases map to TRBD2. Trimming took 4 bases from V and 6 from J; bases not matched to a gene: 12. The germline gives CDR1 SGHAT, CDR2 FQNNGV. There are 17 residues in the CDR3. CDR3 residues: CASSSRGGLAGVNEQFF. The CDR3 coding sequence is TGTGCCAGCAGCTCTAGGGGGGGGCTAGCGGGAGTCAATGAGCAGTTCTTC.

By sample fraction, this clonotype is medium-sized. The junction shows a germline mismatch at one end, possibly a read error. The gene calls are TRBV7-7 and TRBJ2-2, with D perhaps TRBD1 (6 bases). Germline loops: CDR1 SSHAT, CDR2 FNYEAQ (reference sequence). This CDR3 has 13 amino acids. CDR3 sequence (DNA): TGTGCTAGCAGCAAGGACAGTTACGGGGAGCTGTTTTTT. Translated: CASSKDSYGELFF.

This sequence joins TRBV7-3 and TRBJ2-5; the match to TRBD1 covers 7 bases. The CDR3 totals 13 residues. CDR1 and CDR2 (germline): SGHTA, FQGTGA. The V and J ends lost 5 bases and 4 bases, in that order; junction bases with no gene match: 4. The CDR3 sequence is CASSRAGGETQYF. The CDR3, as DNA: TGTGCCAGCAGCCGTGCAGGGGGAGAGACCCAGTACTTC.

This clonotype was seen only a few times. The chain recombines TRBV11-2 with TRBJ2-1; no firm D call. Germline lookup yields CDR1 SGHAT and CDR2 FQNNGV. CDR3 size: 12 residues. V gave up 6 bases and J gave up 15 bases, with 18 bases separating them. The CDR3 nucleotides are TGTGCCAGCAGGACCGGAGCAGGTGCTTGGTTCTTC. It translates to CASRTGAGAWFF.

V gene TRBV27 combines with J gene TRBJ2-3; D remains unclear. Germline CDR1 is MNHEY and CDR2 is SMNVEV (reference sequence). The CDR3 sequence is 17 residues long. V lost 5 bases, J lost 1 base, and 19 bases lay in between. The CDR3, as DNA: TGTGCCAGCAGTCCTGGCCGCCTAGGTTGTGGCACAGATACGCAGTATTTT. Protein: CASSPGRLGCGTDTQYF.

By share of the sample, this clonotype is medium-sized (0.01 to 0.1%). DNA for the CDR3: TGTGCCAGCAGTAGAGACCCCACGGGCGGATACACAGATACGCAGTATTTT. Translation gives CASSRDPTGGYTDTQYF. J is TRBJ2-3 and V is TRBV6-1; D unresolved. CDR1 is MNHNS and CDR2 is SASEGT in the germline V gene. CDR3 size: 17 residues. Between the trimmed V and J ends, which lost 5 bases and 2 bases, there was a span of 20 bases.

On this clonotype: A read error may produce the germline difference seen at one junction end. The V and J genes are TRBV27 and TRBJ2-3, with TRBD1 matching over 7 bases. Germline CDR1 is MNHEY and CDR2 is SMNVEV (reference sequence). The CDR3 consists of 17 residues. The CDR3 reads CASSPGRLGPGTDTQYF. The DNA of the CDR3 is TGTGCCAGCAGTCCTGGGCGCCTAGGTCCTGGGACAGATACGCAGTACTTT.

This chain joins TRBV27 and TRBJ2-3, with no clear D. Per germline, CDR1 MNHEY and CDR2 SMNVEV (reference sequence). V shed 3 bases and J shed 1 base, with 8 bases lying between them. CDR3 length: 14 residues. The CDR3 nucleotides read TGTGCCAGCAGTTTGGTCTCGGGCACAGATACGCAGTATTTT. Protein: CASSLVSGTDTQYF.

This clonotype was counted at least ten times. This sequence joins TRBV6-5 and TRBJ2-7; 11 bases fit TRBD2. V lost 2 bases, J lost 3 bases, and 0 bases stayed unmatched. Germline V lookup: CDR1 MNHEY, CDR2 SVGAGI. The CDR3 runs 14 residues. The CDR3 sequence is CASSYGTSGYEQYF. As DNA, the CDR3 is TGTGCCAGCAGTTACGGGACTAGCGGCTACGAGCAGTACTTC.

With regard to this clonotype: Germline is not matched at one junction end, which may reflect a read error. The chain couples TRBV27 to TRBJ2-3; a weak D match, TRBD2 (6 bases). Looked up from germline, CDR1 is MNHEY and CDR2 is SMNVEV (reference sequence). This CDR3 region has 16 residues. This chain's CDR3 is CASRVVGGADTDTQYF. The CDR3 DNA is TGTGCCAGCAGGGTAGTCGGGGGAGCCGACACAGATACGCAGTACTTT.

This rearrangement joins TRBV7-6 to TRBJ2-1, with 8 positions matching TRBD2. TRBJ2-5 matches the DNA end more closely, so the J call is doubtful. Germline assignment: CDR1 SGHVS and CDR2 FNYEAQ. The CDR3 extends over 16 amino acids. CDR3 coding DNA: TGTGCCAGCAGCTTAGGACTCGCGGGAGGCCAAGAGACCCAGTACTTC. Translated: CASSLGLAGGQETQYF.

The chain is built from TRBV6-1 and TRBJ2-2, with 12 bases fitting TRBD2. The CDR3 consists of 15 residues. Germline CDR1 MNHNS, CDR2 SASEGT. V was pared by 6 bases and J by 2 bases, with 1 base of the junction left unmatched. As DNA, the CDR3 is TGTGCCAGCAGCGGACTAGCGGGAAACACCGGGGAGCTGTTTTTT. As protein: CASSGLAGNTGELFF.

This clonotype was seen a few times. The chain's CDR3 is CASSYGGRPEAFF. The CDR3 bases are TGTGCCAGCAGTTACGGTGGTAGACCTGAAGCTTTCTTT. The chain employs TRBV6-5 and TRBJ1-1; D unclear. Trimming left V 2 bases short and J 6 bases short, with 10 bases between. CDR1 and CDR2 (germline): MNHEY, SVGAGI. The CDR3 consists of 13 residues.

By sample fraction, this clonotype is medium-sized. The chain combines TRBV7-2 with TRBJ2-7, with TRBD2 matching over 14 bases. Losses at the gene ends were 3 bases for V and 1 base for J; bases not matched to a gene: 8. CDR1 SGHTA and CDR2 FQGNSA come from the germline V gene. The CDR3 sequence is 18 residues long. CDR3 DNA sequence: TGTGCCAGCAGCTTTCCCGGGACTAGCGGGAGAGGGTCCTACGAGCAGTACTTC. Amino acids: CASSFPGTSGRGSYEQYF.

CDR3 loop: CASSSGGGYGYTF. The CDR3 DNA reads as TGCGCCAGCAGCTCCGGGGGCGGCTATGGCTACACCTTC. This chain uses TRBV5-1 with TRBJ1-2; possible D gene TRBD1, 6 bases. The V and J ends lost 3 bases and 4 bases respectively, with 10 bases between them. Germline values: CDR1 SGHRS, CDR2 YFSETQ. The CDR3 is 13 residues long.

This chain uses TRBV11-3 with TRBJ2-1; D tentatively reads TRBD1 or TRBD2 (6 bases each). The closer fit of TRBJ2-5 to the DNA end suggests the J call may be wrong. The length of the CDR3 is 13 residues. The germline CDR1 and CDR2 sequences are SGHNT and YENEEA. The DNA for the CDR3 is TGTGCCAGCACACAGGAGGGGGTAGAGACCCAGTACTTC. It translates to CASTQEGVETQYF.